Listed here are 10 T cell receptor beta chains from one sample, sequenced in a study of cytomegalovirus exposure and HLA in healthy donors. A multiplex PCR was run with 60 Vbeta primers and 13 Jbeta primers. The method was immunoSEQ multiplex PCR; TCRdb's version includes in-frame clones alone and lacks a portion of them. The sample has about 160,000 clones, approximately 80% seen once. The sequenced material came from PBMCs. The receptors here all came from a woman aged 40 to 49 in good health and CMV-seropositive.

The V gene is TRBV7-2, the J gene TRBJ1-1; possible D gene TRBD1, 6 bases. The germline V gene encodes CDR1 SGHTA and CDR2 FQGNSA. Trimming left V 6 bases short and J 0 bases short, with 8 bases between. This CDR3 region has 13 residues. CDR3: CASSYRVNTEAFF. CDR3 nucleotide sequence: TGTGCCAGCAGTTACAGGGTGAACACTGAAGCTTTCTTT.

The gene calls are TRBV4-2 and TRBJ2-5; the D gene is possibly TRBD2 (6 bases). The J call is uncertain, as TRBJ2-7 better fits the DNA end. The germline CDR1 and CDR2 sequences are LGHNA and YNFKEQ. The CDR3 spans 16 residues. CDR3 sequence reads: CASSQVGGTGSYEQYF. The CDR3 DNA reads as TGTGCCAGCAGCCAAGTTGGGGGGACCGGCTCCTACGAGCAGTACTTC.

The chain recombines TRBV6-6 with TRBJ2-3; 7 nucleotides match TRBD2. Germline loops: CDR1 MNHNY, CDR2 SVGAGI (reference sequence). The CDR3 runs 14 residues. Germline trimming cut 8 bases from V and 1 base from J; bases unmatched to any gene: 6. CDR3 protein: CASLDSGRTDTQYF. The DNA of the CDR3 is TGTGCCAGCTTAGATAGCGGGCGCACAGATACGCAGTATTTT.

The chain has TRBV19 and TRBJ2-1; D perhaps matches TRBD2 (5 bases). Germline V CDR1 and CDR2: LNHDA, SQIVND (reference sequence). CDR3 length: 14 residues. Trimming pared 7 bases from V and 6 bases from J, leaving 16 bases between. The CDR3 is CASKGREKINEQFF. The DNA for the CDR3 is TGTGCCAGTAAGGGAAGGGAGAAGATCAATGAGCAGTTCTTC. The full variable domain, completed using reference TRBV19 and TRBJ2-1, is DGGITQSPKYLFRKEGQNVTLSCEQNLNHDAMYWYRQDPGQGLRLIYYSQIVNDFQKGDIAEGYSVSREKKESFPLTVTSAQKNPTAFYLCASKGREKINEQFFGPGTRLTVL.

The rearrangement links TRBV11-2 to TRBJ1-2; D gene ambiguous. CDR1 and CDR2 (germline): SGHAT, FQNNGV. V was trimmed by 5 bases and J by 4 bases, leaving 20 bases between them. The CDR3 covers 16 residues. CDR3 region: CASSPEIANLIYGYTF. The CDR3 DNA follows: TGTGCCAGCAGCCCCGAGATCGCCAATCTTATCTATGGCTACACCTTC. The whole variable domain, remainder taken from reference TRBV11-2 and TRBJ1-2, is EAGVAQSPRYKIIEKRQSVAFWCNPISGHATLYWYQQILGQGPKLLIQFQNNGVVDDSQLPKDRFSAERLKGVDSTLKIQPAKLEDSAVYLCASSPEIANLIYGYTFGSGTRLTVV.

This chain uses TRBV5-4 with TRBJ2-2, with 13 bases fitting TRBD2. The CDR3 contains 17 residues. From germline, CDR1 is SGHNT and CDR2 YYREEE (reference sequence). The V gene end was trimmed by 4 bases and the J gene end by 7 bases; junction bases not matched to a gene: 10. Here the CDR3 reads CASSQTSGGPTGGELFF. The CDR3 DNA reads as TGTGCCAGCAGCCAGACTAGCGGGGGGCCCACAGGCGGGGAGCTGTTTTTT. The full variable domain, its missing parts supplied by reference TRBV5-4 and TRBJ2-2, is ETGVTQSPTHLIKTRGQQVTLRCSSQSGHNTVSWYQQALGQGPQFIFQYYREEENGRGNFPPRFSGLQFPNYSSELNVNALELDDSALYLCASSQTSGGPTGGELFFGEGSRLTVL.

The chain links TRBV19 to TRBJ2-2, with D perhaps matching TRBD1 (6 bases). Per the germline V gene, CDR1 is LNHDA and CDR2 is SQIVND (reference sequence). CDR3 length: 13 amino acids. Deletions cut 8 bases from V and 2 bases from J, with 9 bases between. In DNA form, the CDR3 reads TGTGCCAGTTCACAGGGTAACACCGGGGAGCTGTTTTTT. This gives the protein CASSQGNTGELFF.

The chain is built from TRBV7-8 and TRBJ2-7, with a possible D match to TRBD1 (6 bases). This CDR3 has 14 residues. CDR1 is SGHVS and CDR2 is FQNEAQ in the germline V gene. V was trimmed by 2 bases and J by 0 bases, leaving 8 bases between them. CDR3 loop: CASSLNRVSYEQYF. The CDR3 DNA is TGTGCCAGCAGCTTAAACAGGGTCTCCTACGAGCAGTACTTC.

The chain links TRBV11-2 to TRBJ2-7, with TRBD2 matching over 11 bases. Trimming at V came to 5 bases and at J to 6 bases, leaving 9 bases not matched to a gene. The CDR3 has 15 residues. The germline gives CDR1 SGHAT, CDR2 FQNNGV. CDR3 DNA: TGTGCCAGCAGCCCCCCGGGACTAGCGGTGCGCGAGCAGTACTTC. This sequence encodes CASSPPGLAVREQYF. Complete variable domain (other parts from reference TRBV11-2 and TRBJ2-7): EAGVAQSPRYKIIEKRQSVAFWCNPISGHATLYWYQQILGQGPKLLIQFQNNGVVDDSQLPKDRFSAERLKGVDSTLKIQPAKLEDSAVYLCASSPPGLAVREQYFGPGTRLTVT.

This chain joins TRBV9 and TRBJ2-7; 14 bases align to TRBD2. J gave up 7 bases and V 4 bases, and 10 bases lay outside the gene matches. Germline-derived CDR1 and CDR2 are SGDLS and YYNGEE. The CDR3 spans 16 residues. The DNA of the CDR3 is TGTGCCAGCAGCCCCGGGACTAGCGGGGGAGAAGGAGAGCAGTACTTC. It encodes CASSPGTSGGEGEQYF.